A selection of T cell receptor beta chains follows, all from one sample in a study of vaccination and CD4 T cells after COVID-19. These receptors' targets are unknown. TCRdb itself ran the PCR reads through MiXCR, one entry per CDR3 protein. The table includes 4,300 or so distinct CDR3 sequences, roughly a quarter detected once. The sample taken for sequencing was CD4+ T cells from blood, cultured in vitro. The receptor source for this set is a human donor who had recovered from COVID-19. CDR3s include the opening cysteine and the closing phenylalanine or tryptophan. D genes are given only for firm matches. The size entry is marked missing in some rows and otherwise reads once, few, many or a size class.

>hyperexpanded|TRBV5-1|NA|TRBJ2-7
TGCGCCAGCAGCTCCTCGGGACCGCCCTACGAGCAGTACTTC
CASSSSGPPYEQYF
>few|TRBV5-1|TRBD1|TRBJ2-3
TGCGCCAGCAGCTTGACGGGGACAGGCTATAGCACAGATACGCAGTATTTT
CASSLTGTGYSTDTQYF
>NA|TRBV6-1|NA|TRBJ1-4
TGTGCCAGCAACCTGGGGGTCGAAAAACTGTTTTTT
CASNLGVEKLFF
>NA|TRBV6-1|TRBD1|TRBJ1-6
TGTGCCAGCAGTGCTGGGTCGACGGGGACAGGGGGTTCACCCCTCCACTTT
CASSAGSTGTGGSPLHF
>once|TRBV19|NA|TRBJ2-1
TGTGCCAGTACCCCGCCGGGGATGAGTCAGGGTGAGCAGTTCTTC
CASTPPGMSQGEQFF
>few|TRBV30|NA|TRBJ1-2
TGTGCCTGGAGTCCTCCGAAGCCAGCATTTAACTATGGCTACACCTTC
CAWSPPKPAFNYGYTF
>medium-sized|TRBV3-1|NA|TRBJ1-5
TGTGCCAGCAGCCAAGATGGACAACCCAATCAGCCCCAGCATTTT
CASSQDGQPNQPQHF
>NA|TRBV6-1|TRBD1|TRBJ2-2
TGTGCCAGCAGACAGGGGGGGAACACCGGGGAGCTGTTTTTT
CASRQGGNTGELFF
>NA|TRBV10-3|NA|TRBJ2-1
TGTGCCATTTCAGACGGCCCGGGGGACAATGAGCAGTTCTTC
CAISDGPGDNEQFF
>NA|TRBV12-3/TRBV12-4|NA|TRBJ1-5
TGTGCCAGCAGTTTAACCGAATGGGGCAATCAGCCCCAGCATTTT
CASSLTEWGNQPQHF
>NA|TRBV20-1|NA|TRBJ1-1
TGCAGTGCTAGCGGCCGGTTGAACACTGAAGCTTTCTTT
CSASGRLNTEAFF
>NA|TRBV5-1|NA|TRBJ2-2
TGCGCCAGCAGCCCGACAGTAGCGAACACCGGGGAGCTGTTTTTT
CASSPTVANTGELFF
>NA|TRBV7-8|TRBD1|TRBJ2-3
TGTGCCAGCAGGCGGACAGGGTCGGGTGCAGATACGCAGTATTTT
CASRRTGSGADTQYF
>NA|TRBV10-3|NA|TRBJ2-4
TGTGCCATCAGTGAGTCCTCTCGGACAGTAAAAAACATTCAGTACTTC
CAISESSRTVKNIQYF
>few|TRBV10-3|NA|TRBJ2-2
TGTGCCATCAGTGAGAAACAGGCGAGGACCGGGGAGCTGTTTTTT
CAISEKQARTGELFF
>once|TRBV12-3/TRBV12-4|NA|TRBJ1-5
TGTGCCAGCAGTGTCCTCGGGGCCCGGGGGCTACCCCAGCATTTT
CASSVLGARGLPQHF
>few|TRBV30|NA|TRBJ1-2
TGTGCCTGGAGTGGGTCGTACCATGGGGGTGGCTACACCTTC
CAWSGSYHGGGYTF
>once|TRBV7-6|TRBD2|TRBJ2-3
TGTGCCAGCAGCTTAGCGCGGACTAGCGGCACAGATACGCAGTATTTT
CASSLARTSGTDTQYF
>NA|TRBV11-2|TRBD1|TRBJ2-6
TGTGCCAGCAGCTCGACAGGGATTCGGAGCACTGGGGCCAACGTCCTGACTTTC
CASSSTGIRSTGANVLTF
>few|TRBV2|TRBD2|TRBJ2-1
TGTGCCAGGGATAAGACTAGCGGGGTTTACAATGAGCAGTTCTTC
CARDKTSGVYNEQFF
>few|TRBV20-1|TRBD1|TRBJ2-2
TGCAGTGCTCGCCGGGACAGGGAGGGTCTACACGGGGAGCTGTTTTTT
CSARRDREGLHGELFF
>few|TRBV6-1|TRBD2|TRBJ2-1
TGTGCCAGCGGAGGTGGACTAGCGGGGGCTAACTACAATGAGCAGTTCTTC
CASGGGLAGANYNEQFF